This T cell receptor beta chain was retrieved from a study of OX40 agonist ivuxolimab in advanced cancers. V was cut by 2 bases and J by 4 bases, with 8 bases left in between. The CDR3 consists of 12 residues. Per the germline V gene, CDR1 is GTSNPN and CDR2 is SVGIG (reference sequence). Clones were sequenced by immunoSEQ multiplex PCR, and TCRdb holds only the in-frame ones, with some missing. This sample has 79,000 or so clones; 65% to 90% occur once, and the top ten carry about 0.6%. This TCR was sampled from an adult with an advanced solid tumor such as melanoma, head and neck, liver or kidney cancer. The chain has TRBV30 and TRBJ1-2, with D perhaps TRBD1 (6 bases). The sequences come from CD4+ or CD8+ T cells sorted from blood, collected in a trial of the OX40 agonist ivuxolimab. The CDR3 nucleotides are TGTGCCTGGAGTAAGGACAGCTATGGCTACACCTTC. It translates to CAWSKDSYGYTF.